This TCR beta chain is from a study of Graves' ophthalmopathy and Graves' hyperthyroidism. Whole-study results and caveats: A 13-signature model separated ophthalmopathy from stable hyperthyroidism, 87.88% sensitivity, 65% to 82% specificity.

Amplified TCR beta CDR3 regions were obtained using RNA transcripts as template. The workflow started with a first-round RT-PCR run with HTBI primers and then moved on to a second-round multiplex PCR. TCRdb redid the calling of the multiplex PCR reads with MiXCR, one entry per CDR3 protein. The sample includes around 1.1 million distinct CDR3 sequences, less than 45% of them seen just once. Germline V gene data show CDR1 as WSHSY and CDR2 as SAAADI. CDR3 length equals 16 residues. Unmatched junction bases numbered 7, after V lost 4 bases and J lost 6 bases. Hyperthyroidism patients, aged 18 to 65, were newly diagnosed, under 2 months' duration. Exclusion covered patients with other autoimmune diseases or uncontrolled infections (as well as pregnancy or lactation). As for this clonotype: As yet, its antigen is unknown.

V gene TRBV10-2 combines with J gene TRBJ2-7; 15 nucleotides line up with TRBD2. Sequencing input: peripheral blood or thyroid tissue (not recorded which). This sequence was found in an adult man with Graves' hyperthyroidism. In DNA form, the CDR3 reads TGCGCCAGCAGTGCCGGACTAGCGGGAGGGGCCGTCGAGCAGTACTTC. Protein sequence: CASSAGLAGGAVEQYF.